This TCR beta chain was recorded in a study of T-cell reconstitution after alpha-beta-depleted transplantation in children. The CDR3 covers 14 residues. Trimming removed 4 bases at V and 6 bases at J, with 15 bases between. The V gene's germline CDR1 is LGHDT and CDR2 YNNKEL (reference sequence). Points from the study as a whole: The origin of alpha-beta T cells about two months after transplant was reportedly several hundred expanded graft clones. T cells produced anew were the main source of T-cell counts and diversity one year after transplant. Certain patients had high TCRbeta diversity at day 60, and it came from recipient T cells and thymic progenitors that survived.

Points on this clonotype: The antigen remains unidentified.

During its preparation, the TCRbeta library received unique molecular identifiers. TCRdb re-called the PCR reads through MiXCR, storing one row per CDR3 protein. The profile shows fewer than 700,000 distinct CDR3 sequences, around 23% of them singletons. The clonotype was recovered from a boy under two years old who had a stem cell transplant for acute myeloid leukemia, so the T cells may come from the graft donor. Sequenced here: PBMCs, mostly from graft donor cells, sampled 360 days after TCRalphabeta/CD19-depleted stem cell transplant. The genes are TRBV3-1 and TRBJ2-5; D could derive from TRBD1 or TRBD2 (5 bases each). The CDR3 spells CASSLGANRKTQYF. The DNA for the CDR3 is TGTGCCAGCAGCCTCGGGGCCAACCGGAAGACCCAGTACTTC.